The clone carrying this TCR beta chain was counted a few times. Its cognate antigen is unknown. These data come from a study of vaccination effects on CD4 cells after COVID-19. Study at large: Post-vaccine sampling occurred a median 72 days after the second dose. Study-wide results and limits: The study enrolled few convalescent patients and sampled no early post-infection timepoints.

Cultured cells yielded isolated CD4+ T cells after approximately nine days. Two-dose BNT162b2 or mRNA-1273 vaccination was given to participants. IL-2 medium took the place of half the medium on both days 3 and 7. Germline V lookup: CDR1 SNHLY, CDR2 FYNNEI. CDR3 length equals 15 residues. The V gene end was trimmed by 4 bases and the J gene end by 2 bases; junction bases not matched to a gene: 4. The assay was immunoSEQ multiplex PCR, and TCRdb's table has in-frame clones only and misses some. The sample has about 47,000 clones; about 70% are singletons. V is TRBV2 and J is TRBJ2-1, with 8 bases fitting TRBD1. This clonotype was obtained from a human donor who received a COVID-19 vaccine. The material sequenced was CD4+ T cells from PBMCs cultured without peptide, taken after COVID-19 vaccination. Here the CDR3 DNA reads TGTGCCAGCAGTGGAAGGACAGGGCCCTACAATGAGCAGTTCTTC. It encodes CASSGRTGPYNEQFF.